This T cell receptor beta chain was captured in a study of cytomegalovirus exposure and HLA in healthy donors. General study points: A few CMV-associated chains proved CMV antigen-specific in vitro. The dataset shows that most TCR sequences were rare, while some public TCRs occurred in many donors. Some V segments, including TRBV6-2 and TRBV6-3, were excluded as indistinguishable.

PCR employed 60 Vbeta and 13 Jbeta primers. The assay was immunoSEQ multiplex PCR, and TCRdb's table has in-frame clones only and misses some. Here the sample table reports approximately 50,000 clones. The V gene end was trimmed by 4 bases and the J gene end by 10 bases; junction bases not matched to a gene: 10. CDR1 and CDR2 (germline): SGHRS, YFSETQ. The CDR3 spans 14 residues. Worth noting for this clone: The target antigen is unknown.

Sample: PBMCs. This clonotype originated in a female donor in good health and CMV-seronegative. The gene calls are TRBV5-1 and TRBJ2-1; 8 bases fit TRBD2. CDR3 DNA: TGCGCCAGCAGCCAACCAGCGGGAGCCGGAGAGCAGTTCTTC. It specifies CASSQPAGAGEQFF.